This T cell receptor (beta chain) was sequenced for a study of CD8 T cells in Susac syndrome. Overall study: Sequencing included Susac syndrome patients, roughly six of them with active disease and roughly eight in remission. The study's findings and limits: The total CD8+ repertoires contained about 16 Susac-specific public clones, and the CD8+ TEMRA repertoires contained 4 to 6.

Worth noting for this clonotype: Its cognate antigen is unknown.

V was trimmed by 0 bases and J by 0 bases, leaving 2 bases between them. The CDR3 consists of 13 residues. Germline V CDR1 and CDR2: ENHRY, SYGVKD. TCR beta sequencing was performed on blood CD8+ and CD4+ T cells. The RNA, about 0.5 to 1 ug, was put through reverse transcription using random hexamers. TCR beta CDR3 was amplified by immunoSEQ multiplex PCR. This amplification extended across 54 Vbeta and 13 Jbeta segments. TCRdb ran MiXCR on the immunoSEQ multiplex PCR reads and lists one entry per CDR3 protein. This sample yields around 110,000 distinct CDR3 sequences, of which about 94% are seen a single time; about 0.29% belongs to the top ten.

The material sequenced was CD8+ T cells from PBMCs. The receptor comes from a human donor with Susac syndrome. V gene TRBV10-3 combines with J gene TRBJ2-5; D call uncertain. The CDR3 is CAISESYQETQYF. CDR3 nucleotides: TGTGCCATCAGTGAGTCCTACCAAGAGACCCAGTACTTC.